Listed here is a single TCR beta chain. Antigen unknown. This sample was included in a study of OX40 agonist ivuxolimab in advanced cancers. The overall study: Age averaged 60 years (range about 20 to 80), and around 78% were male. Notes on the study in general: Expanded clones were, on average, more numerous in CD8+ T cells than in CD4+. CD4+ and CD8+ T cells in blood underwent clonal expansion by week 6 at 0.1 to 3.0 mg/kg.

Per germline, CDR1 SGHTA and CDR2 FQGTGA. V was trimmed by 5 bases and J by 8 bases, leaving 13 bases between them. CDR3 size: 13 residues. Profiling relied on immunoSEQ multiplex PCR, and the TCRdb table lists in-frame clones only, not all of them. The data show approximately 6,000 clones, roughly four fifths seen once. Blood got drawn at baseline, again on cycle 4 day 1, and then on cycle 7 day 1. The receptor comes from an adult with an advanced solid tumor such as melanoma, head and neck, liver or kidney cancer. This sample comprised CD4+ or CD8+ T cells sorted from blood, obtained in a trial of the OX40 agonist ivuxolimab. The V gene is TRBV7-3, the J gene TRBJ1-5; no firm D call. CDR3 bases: TGTGCCAGCAGCACTTACCCCGGGGAGCCCCAGCATTTT. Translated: CASSTYPGEPQHF.